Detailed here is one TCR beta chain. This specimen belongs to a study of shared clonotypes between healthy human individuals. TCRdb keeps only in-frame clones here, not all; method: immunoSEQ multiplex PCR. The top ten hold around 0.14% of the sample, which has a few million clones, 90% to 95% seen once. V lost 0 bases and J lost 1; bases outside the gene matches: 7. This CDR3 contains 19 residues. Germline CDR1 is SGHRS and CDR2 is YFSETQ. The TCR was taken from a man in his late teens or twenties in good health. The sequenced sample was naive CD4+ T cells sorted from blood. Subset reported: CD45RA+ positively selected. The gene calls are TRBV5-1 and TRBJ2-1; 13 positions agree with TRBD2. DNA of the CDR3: TGCGCCAGCAGCTTGGGTAGGACTAGCGGGAGTATTTCCTACAATGAGCAGTTCTTC. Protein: CASSLGRTSGSISYNEQFF. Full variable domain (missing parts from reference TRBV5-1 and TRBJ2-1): KAGVTQTPRYLIKTRGQQVTLSCSPISGHRSVSWYQQTPGQGLQFLFEYFSETQRNKGNFPGRFSGRQFSNSRSEMNVSTLELGDSALYLCASSLGRTSGSISYNEQFFGPGTRLTVL.